The clone carrying this TCR beta chain was detected ten times or more. This record comes from a study of T-cell reconstitution after alpha-beta-depleted transplantation in children. The CDR3 spans 15 residues. CDR1 and CDR2 from the germline V gene are SQVTM and ANQGSEA. The germline V and J ends were trimmed by 5 bases and 2 bases, with 17 bases remaining between them. Preparation of the TCRbeta library involved a method that used unique molecular identifiers. TCRdb reprocessed the PCR reads via MiXCR and lists one record per CDR3 protein. This sample carries some 70,000 distinct CDR3 sequences, around 6.6% of them seen once, and the ten largest clones take around 2.4%.

The clonotype was recovered from a human donor who donated a stem cell graft to a child with acute lymphoblastic leukemia. The input for sequencing was PBMCs from the stem cell graft donor, taken from the stem cell graft. The chain uses TRBV29-1 and TRBJ2-3, with D tentatively TRBD1 or TRBD2 (5 bases each). The CDR3 loop reads CSVSPPGRLTDTQYF. DNA of the CDR3: TGCAGCGTTTCACCCCCGGGACGCCTCACAGATACGCAGTATTTT.